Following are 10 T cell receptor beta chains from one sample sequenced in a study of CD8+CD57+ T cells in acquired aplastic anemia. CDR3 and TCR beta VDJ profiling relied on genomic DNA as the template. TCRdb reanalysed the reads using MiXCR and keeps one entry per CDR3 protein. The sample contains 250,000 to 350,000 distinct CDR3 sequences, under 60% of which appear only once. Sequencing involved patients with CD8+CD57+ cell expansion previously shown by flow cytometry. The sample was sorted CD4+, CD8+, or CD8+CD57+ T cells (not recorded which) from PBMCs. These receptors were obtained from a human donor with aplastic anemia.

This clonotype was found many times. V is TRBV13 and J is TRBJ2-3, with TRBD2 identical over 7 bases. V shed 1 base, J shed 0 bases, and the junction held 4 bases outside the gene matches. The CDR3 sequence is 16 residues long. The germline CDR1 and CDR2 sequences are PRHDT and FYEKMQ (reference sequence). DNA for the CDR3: TGTGCCAGCAGCTTAGCCGGGGACTACAGCACAGATACGCAGTATTTT. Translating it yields CASSLAGDYSTDTQYF.

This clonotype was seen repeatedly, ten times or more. The CDR3, as DNA: TGTGCCAGCAGCTTGGGACGATCCACTCCGAACACTGAAGCTTTCTTT. Translated: CASSLGRSTPNTEAFF. This chain links TRBV5-4 with TRBJ1-1, with unresolved D. CDR1 and CDR2 from the germline V gene are SGHNT and YYREEE (reference sequence). This CDR3 is built from 16 residues. V was pared by 0 bases and J by 1 base, with 13 bases between.

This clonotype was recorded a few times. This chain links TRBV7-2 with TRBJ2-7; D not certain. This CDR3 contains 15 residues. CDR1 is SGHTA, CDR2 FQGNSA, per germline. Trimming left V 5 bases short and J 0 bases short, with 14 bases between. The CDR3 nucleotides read TGTGCCAGCAGCCGTACCGGGCCCACCTCCTACGAGCAGTACTTC. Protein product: CASSRTGPTSYEQYF.

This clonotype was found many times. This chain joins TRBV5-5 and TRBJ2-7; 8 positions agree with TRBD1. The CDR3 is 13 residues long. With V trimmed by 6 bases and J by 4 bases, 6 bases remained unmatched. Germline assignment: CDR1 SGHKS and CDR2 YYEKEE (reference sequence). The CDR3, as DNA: TGTGCCAGCACCTTAAGACAGGGGTACGAGCAGTACTTC. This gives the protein CASTLRQGYEQYF.

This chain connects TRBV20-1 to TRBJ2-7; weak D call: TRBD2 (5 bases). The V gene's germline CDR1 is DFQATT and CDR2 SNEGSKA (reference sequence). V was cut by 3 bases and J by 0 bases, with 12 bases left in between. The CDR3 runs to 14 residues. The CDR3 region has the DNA TGCAGTGCTAGGCCAGCGGCCACCTCCTACGAGCAGTACTTC. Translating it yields CSARPAATSYEQYF.

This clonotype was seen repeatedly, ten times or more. The CDR3 spells CASSQAVSYEQYF. CDR3 DNA sequence: TGTGCCAGCAGTCAAGCGGTTTCCTACGAGCAGTACTTC. The chain links TRBV6-5 to TRBJ2-7; D possibly corresponds to TRBD2 (5 bases). Looked up from germline, CDR1 is MNHEY and CDR2 is SVGAGI. The CDR3 has 13 residues. V gave up 5 bases and J gave up 1 base, with 9 bases separating them.

This CDR3 reads CASSFAPEGEYEQYF. Here the CDR3 DNA reads TGTGCCAGCAGTTTCGCACCCGAGGGGGAATACGAGCAGTACTTC. The J gene is TRBJ2-7, the V gene TRBV12-3 or TRBV12-4, with D maybe TRBD1 (6 bases). The length of the CDR3 is 15 residues. Trimming stripped 3 bases from V and 4 bases from J, with 16 bases between.

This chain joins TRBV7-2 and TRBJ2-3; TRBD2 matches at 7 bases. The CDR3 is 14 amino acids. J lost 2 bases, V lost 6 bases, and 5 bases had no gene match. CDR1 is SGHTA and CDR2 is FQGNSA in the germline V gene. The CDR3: CASRAGTITDTQYF. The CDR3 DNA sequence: TGTGCCAGCAGGGCCGGGACTATCACAGATACGCAGTATTTT.

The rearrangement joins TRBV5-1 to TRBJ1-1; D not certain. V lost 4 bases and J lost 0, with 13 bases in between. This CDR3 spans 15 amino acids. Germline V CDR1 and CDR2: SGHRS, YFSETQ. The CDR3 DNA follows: TGCGCCAGCAGCGAGGCGGGAAAGATGAACACTGAAGCTTTCTTT. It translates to CASSEAGKMNTEAFF.

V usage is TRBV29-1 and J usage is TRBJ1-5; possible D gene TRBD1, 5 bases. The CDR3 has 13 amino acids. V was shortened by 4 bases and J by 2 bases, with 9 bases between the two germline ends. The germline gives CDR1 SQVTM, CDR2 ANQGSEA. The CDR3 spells CSVGRDRNQPQHF. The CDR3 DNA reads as TGCAGCGTTGGGCGGGACCGCAATCAGCCCCAGCATTTT.